Listed here are 23 T cell receptor beta chains from one sample, sequenced in a study of shared clonotypes between healthy human individuals (dated by TCRdb to about 2020). The library was built by means of the immunoSEQ multiplex PCR assay. In its TCRdb copy, this immuneACCESS table keeps in-frame sequences only and misses some clones. Where compared with another copy, unresolved V genes explain less than half of these, and the others have no known cause. The sample table shows hundreds of thousands of clones, and around 78% are seen once. The ten largest clonotypes hold about 12% of the sample. Source material: PBMCs. The receptors shown here come from a woman aged 40 to 50 in good health. Some clones in this sample may be carry-over from other donors' samples.

The genes are TRBV27 and TRBJ1-5; a possible D gene is TRBD1 (6 bases). Germline V gene lookup returns CDR1 MNHEY and CDR2 SMNVEV (reference sequence). The CDR3 is 16 residues long. The V gene lost 0 bases and the J gene lost 2 bases, with 11 bases spanning the gap. The CDR3 coding sequence is TGTGCCAGCAGTTTATCGGGGGCAGGGGGCAATCAGCCCCAGCATTTT. Amino acid sequence: CASSLSGAGGNQPQHF.

J is TRBJ1-3 and V is TRBV29-1; tentative D call: TRBD1 (5 bases). Germline V gene sequence: CDR1 SQVTM, CDR2 ANQGSEA. This CDR3 has 14 amino acids. V was trimmed by 0 bases and J by 9 bases, leaving 15 bases between them. The CDR3 DNA follows: TGCAGCGTTGAAGATCCCAAAACAGGACCCACCATATATTTT. Translation: CSVEDPKTGPTIYF.

This rearrangement joins TRBV5-4 to TRBJ2-5; D could derive from TRBD1 or TRBD2 (7 bases each). The V end was cut by 2 bases, the J end by 5 bases, with 22 bases between. This CDR3 has 17 residues. Germline CDR1 reads SGHNT; CDR2 reads YYREEE (reference sequence). In DNA, the CDR3 is TGTGCCAGCAGCTTAGCGGGGCGGCCAGGGGGAAGGGAGACCCAGTACTTC. Its protein is CASSLAGRPGGRETQYF.

V gene TRBV7-6 combines with J gene TRBJ2-3, with 10 positions matching TRBD1. This CDR3 contains 15 residues. From germline, CDR1 is SGHVS and CDR2 FNYEAQ. V lost 5 bases and J lost 2; bases outside the gene matches: 4. CDR3 region: CASSRGTGATDTQYF. Written as DNA, the CDR3 is TGTGCCAGCAGCCGTGGGACAGGGGCCACAGATACGCAGTATTTT.

The gene calls are TRBV10-2 and TRBJ2-3; D may match TRBD1 or TRBD2 (6 bases each). From germline, CDR1 is WSHSY and CDR2 SAAADI. V was cut by 7 bases and J by 3 bases, with 20 bases left in between. This CDR3 is 16 amino acids long. The CDR3 here is CASTQGGGRMTDTQYF. In DNA, the CDR3 is TGCGCCAGCACCCAAGGAGGGGGGAGAATGACAGATACGCAGTATTTT.

A few counts support this clone. CDR3 in DNA: TGTGCCAGCAGCTTAGGATCGGAAAAAAACATTCAGTACTTC. This sequence encodes CASSLGSEKNIQYF. The gene calls are TRBV7-2 and TRBJ2-4, with D unresolved. CDR3 length equals 14 residues. Germline V gives CDR1 SGHTA, CDR2 FQGNSA. V shed 1 base and J shed 4 bases, with 8 bases lying between them.

The CDR3 nucleotides read TGCAGCGTTAGTAGGGGCGAAGGCTACACCTTC. It translates to CSVSRGEGYTF. The J gene is TRBJ1-2, the V gene TRBV29-1, with D perhaps TRBD1 (5 bases). There are 11 residues in the CDR3. Germline V gene sequence: CDR1 SQVTM, CDR2 ANQGSEA. The ends were cut back, 5 bases at V and 8 bases at J, with 12 bases in the middle.

The sample holds one count of this clone. One end of the junction fails to match germline, which may point to a read error. The V gene is TRBV7-7, the J gene TRBJ2-2; 9 bases agree with TRBD2. This CDR3 has 16 residues. Per the germline V gene, CDR1 is SSHAT and CDR2 is FNYEAQ (reference sequence). CDR3 sequence: CASSLAGDSGTGELFF. The CDR3 DNA follows: TGTGCTAGCAGCTTAGCGGGGGACAGTGGCACCGGGGAGCTGTTTTTT.

This chain uses TRBV21-1 with TRBJ2-7; the D segment call TRBD2 is taken from the table without a DNA check. TRBV21-1 is noted as a pseudogene. The CDR3 spans 21 residues. The CDR3: CASSMNDTAGERAGASYEQYF. CDR3 in DNA: TGTGCCAGCAGCATGAACGACACAGCGGGAGAACGGGCAGGTGCGTCCTACGAGCAGTACTTC.

A word on this clone: This sample includes further DNA sequences coding for the same CDR3. The V gene is TRBV6-4, the J gene TRBJ2-1; 7 bases agree with TRBD2. CDR1 is MRHNA and CDR2 is SNTAGT in the germline V gene. With 0 bases clipped from V and 3 bases from J, the junction kept 5 bases outside the gene matches. The CDR3 totals 16 residues. The CDR3 loop is CASSDSASGDYNEQFF. Here the CDR3 DNA reads TGTGCCAGCAGTGACTCCGCTAGCGGAGACTACAATGAGCAGTTCTTC.

The chain combines TRBV21-1 with TRBJ2-6; TRBD1 is the table's D call and was not checked against the DNA. TRBV21-1 is an annotated pseudogene. This CDR3 has 17 amino acids. CDR3 nucleotides: TGTGCCAGCAGCAAAGGGGGCAGGCTCCCCGGGGCCAACGTCCTGACTTTC. As protein: CASSKGGRLPGANVLTF.

This clone has only one observation. This chain links TRBV7-5 with TRBJ1-1. TRBV7-5 is designated a pseudogene. This CDR3 region has 13 residues. Written as DNA, the CDR3 is TGTGCCAGCAGCTGGAGCCTGAACACTGAAGCTTTCTTT. Translation: CASSWSLNTEAFF.

The CDR3 DNA is TGTGCCAGTGGCGGGGTAGCCTCCTACGAGCAGTACTTC. Translating gives CASGGVASYEQYF. The chain uses TRBV28 and TRBJ2-7, with D perhaps TRBD2 (6 bases). The CDR3 has 13 amino acids. With 9 bases removed from V and 0 bases from J, the gap between germline ends came to 12 bases. Germline V gene sequence: CDR1 MDHEN, CDR2 SYDVKM.

Comment on this clone: This is likely a read error, given that the CDR3 carries no conserved phenylalanine or tryptophan at its end. The chain has TRBV18 and TRBJ2-4, with a possible D match to TRBD1 (5 bases). The CDR3 is 16 amino acids. Germline CDR1 reads KGHSH; CDR2 reads LQKENI. V lost 3 bases to trimming and J lost 0 bases, with 12 bases between them. CDR3 sequence (DNA): TGTGCCAGCTCACCCCCGTCAGGGCTAGCCAAAAACATTCAGTACCTC. This encodes CASSPPSGLAKNIQYL.

In its sample, this clone was seen once. One base separates it from a far larger clone, so it is likely a read error. Other DNA sequences in the sample encode the same CDR3. The gene calls are TRBV30 and TRBJ2-5; 10 nucleotides line up with TRBD2. CDR3 size: 13 residues. In germline, CDR1 is GTSNPN, CDR2 SVGIG (reference sequence). The CDR3 DNA reads TGCGCCTGGAGTCGACTAGCGGGAGAGACCCAGTACTTC. Amino acids: CAWSRLAGETQYF.

This chain links TRBV4-3 with TRBJ1-2; D remains unclear. CDR1 is LGHNA, CDR2 YSLEER, per germline. The CDR3 runs to 15 residues. V gave up 3 bases and J gave up 6 bases, with 17 bases separating them. CDR3 coding DNA: TGCGCCAGCAGCCAGATGACTTTTCCGACCCATGGCTACACCTTC. Residues: CASSQMTFPTHGYTF.

V usage is TRBV2 and J usage is TRBJ2-7; 7 bases line up with TRBD1. J was trimmed by 6 bases and V by 7 bases; bases with no gene match: 12. Germline V lookup: CDR1 SNHLY, CDR2 FYNNEI. This CDR3 comprises 14 residues. CDR3 protein: CASKGTAFIREQYF. CDR3 coding DNA: TGTGCCAGCAAAGGGACAGCTTTTATTCGCGAGCAGTACTTC. Complete variable domain (other parts from reference TRBV2 and TRBJ2-7): EPEVTQTPSHQVTQMGQEVILRCVPISNHLYFYWYRQILGQKVEFLVSFYNNEISEKSEIFDDQFSVERPDGSNFTLKIRSTKLEDSAMYFCASKGTAFIREQYFGPGTRLTVT.

The gene calls are TRBV6-5 and TRBJ1-4, with no clear D. Per the germline V gene, CDR1 is MNHEY and CDR2 is SVGAGI. V lost 8 bases to trimming and J lost 0 bases, with 13 bases between them. The CDR3 is 15 amino acids. The CDR3 DNA is TGTGCCAGCGTTCAGACACCGGCAACTAATGAAAAACTGTTTTTT. Translated: CASVQTPATNEKLFF.

The chain has TRBV9 and TRBJ2-1, with a tentative D call TRBD2 (5 bases). V was clipped by 4 bases and J by 8 bases, with 13 bases between them. The CDR3 is 13 residues long. Germline V gives CDR1 SGDLS, CDR2 YYNGEE. The CDR3 DNA reads TGTGCCAGCAGCCGCTCTAGCAGCTATGAGCAGTTCTTC. As protein: CASSRSSSYEQFF.

The chain is built from TRBV6-1 and TRBJ1-4; a weak D match, TRBD1 (5 bases). Deletions cut 2 bases from V and 1 base from J, with 8 bases between. Germline V gene data show CDR1 as MNHNS and CDR2 as SASEGT. The CDR3 totals 15 residues. In nucleotides, the CDR3 is TGTGCCAGCAGTGAATTAAGGGGAACTAATGAAAAACTGTTTTTT. This encodes CASSELRGTNEKLFF.

The rearrangement links TRBV9 to TRBJ2-1; 10 nucleotides align to TRBD2. J was trimmed by 12 bases and V by 3 bases; bases with no gene match: 12. Germline values: CDR1 SGDLS, CDR2 YYNGEE. The CDR3 spans 15 residues. CDR3 bases: TGTGCCAGCAGCGGAGGCTCTAGCGGGAGAGGGCGGCAGTTCTTC. As protein: CASSGGSSGRGRQFF. The full variable domain, completed using reference TRBV9 and TRBJ2-1, is DSGVTQTPKHLITATGQRVTLRCSPRSGDLSVYWYQQSLDQGLQFLIQYYNGEERAKGNILERFSAQQFPDLHSELNLSSLELGDSALYFCASSGGSSGRGRQFFGPGTRLTVL.

The chain uses TRBV27 and TRBJ2-2; D call uncertain. The CDR3 is 15 amino acids. Trimming left V 3 bases short and J 2 bases short, with 10 bases between. The germline V gene encodes CDR1 MNHEY and CDR2 SMNVEV (reference sequence). CDR3 loop: CASSLWGRNTGELFF. CDR3 nucleotide sequence: TGTGCCAGCAGTTTGTGGGGAAGAAACACCGGGGAGCTGTTTTTT.

V gene TRBV29-1 combines with J gene TRBJ2-1; 7 positions agree with TRBD2. CDR3 length: 11 residues. Losses at the gene ends were 4 bases for V and 9 bases for J; bases not matched to a gene: 3. CDR1 is SQVTM, CDR2 ANQGSEA, per germline. The CDR3 is CSVGGGFEQFF. CDR3 nucleotide sequence: TGCAGCGTTGGGGGAGGGTTTGAGCAGTTCTTC.